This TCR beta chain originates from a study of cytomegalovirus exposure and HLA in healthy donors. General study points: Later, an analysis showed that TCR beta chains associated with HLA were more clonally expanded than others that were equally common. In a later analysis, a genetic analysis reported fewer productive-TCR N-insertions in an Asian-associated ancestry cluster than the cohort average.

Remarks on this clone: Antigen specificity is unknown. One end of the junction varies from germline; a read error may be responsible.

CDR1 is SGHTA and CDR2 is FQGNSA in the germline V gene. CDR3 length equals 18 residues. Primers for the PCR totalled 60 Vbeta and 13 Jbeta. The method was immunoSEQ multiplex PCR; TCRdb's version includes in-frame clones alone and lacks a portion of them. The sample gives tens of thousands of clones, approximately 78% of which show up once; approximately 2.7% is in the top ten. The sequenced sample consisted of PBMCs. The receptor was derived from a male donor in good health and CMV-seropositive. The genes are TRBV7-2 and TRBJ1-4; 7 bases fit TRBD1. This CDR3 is CAISPTPGVRGPPWELFF. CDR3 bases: TGTGCCATCAGCCCGACTCCAGGGGTTAGGGGGCCTCCTTGGGAACTGTTTTTT.